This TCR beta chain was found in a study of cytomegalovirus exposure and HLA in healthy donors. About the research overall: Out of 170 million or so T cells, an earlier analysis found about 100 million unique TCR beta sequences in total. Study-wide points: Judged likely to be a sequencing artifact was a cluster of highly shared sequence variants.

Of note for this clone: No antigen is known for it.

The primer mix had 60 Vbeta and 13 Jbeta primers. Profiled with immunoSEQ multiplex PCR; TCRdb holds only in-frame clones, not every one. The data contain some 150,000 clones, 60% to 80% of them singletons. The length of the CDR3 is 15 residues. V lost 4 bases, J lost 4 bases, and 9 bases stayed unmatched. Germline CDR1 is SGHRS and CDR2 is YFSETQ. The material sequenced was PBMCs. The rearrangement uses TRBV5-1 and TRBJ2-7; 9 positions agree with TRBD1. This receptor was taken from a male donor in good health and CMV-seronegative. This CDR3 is CASSPAQGAWYEQYF. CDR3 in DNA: TGCGCCAGCAGCCCCGCACAGGGGGCCTGGTACGAGCAGTACTTC.